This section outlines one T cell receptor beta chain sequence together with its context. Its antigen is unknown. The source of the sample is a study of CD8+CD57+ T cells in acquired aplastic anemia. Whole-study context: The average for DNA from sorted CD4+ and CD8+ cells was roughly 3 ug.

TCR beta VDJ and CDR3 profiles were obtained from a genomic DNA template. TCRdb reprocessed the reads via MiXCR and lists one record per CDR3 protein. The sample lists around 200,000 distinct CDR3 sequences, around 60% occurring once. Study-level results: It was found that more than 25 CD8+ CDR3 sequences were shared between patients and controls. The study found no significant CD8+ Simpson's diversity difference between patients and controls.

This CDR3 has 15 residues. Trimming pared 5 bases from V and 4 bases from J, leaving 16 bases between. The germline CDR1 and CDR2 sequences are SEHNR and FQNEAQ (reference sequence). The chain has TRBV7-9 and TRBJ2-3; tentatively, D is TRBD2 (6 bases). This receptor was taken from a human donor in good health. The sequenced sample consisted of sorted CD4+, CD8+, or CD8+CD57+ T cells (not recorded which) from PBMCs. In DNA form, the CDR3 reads TGTGCCAGCAGCCACCCATGGGGGGAAGCAGATACGCAGTATTTT. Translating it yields CASSHPWGEADTQYF. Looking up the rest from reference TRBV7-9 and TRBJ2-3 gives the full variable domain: DTGVSQNPRHKITKRGQNVTFRCDPISEHNRLYWYRQTLGQGPEFLTYFQNEAQLEKSRLLSDRFSAERPKGSFSTLEIQRTEQGDSAMYLCASSHPWGEADTQYFGPGTRLTVL.